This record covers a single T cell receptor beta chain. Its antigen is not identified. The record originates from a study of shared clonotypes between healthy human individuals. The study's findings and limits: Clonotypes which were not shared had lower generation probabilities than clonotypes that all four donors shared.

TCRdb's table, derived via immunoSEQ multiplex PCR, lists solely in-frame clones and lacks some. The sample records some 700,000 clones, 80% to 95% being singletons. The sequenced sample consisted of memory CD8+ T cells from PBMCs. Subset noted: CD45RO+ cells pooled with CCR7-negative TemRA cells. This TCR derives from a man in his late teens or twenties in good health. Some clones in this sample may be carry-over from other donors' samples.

For the CDR3, the DNA is TGTGCCAGCAGTTACCCGACCGTGGGTAGCTCCTACGAGCAGTACTTC. Protein: CASSYPTVGSSYEQYF. The J gene is TRBJ2-7, the V gene TRBV6-6, with unresolved D. Trimming stripped 2 bases from V and 0 bases from J, with 14 bases between. Germline CDR1 reads MNHNY; CDR2 reads SVGAGI (reference sequence). The CDR3 is 16 amino acids.